This T cell receptor beta chain is from a study of blood T cells in healthy people across ages. A second 7 to 11 cycle PCR used barcoded and J-beta primers. TCRdb re-derived calls from the 5' RACE reads in MiXCR, one entry per CDR3 protein. The repertoire has about 1.4 million distinct CDR3 sequences, roughly 64% of them found once; the top ten carry over 6.5%. The TCR comes from a man between 18 and 29 years old in good health. The source material was blood.

CDR3 in DNA: TGTGCCAGCAGTGTTCAGGAGACGAGGGGACCCAACACCTACGAGCAGTACTTC. Protein product: CASSVQETRGPNTYEQYF. V gene TRBV2 combines with J gene TRBJ2-7, with D perhaps assigned TRBD1 or TRBD2 (5 bases each). The CDR3 runs 18 residues. Looked up from germline, CDR1 is SNHLY and CDR2 is FYNNEI. V lost 4 bases and J 2 bases, leaving 24 bases between the germline ends.